Here is one TCR beta chain with its context. Antigen unknown. Unique molecular identifiers were incorporated into the prepared TCRbeta library. TCRdb analysed the PCR reads with MiXCR anew, one entry per CDR3 protein. The sample yields 45,000 to 60,000 distinct CDR3 sequences, around half seen once. This entry is derived from a study of T-cell reconstitution after alpha-beta-depleted transplantation in children. Study conclusions and caveats: There were some patients whose high TCRbeta diversity at day 60 came from surviving recipient T cells and thymic progenitors. As was reported, about two months after transplant, alpha-beta T cells came from several hundred expanded graft clones.

The CDR3 is 12 residues long. Germline loops: CDR1 SEHNR, CDR2 FQNEAQ (reference sequence). V was clipped by 6 bases and J by 2 bases, with 7 bases between them. Sample: peripheral blood, taken before TCRalphabeta/CD19-depleted stem cell transplant. This clonotype originated in a boy under two years old with SCID, due to receive a stem cell transplant. The chain has TRBV7-9 and TRBJ2-5, with D perhaps matching TRBD1 (6 bases). The CDR3 is CASRDSQETQYF. The CDR3 DNA sequence: TGTGCCAGCAGGGACAGTCAAGAGACCCAGTACTTC.